Following are 20 T cell receptor beta chains from one sample sequenced in a study of Tregs in tolerant kidney transplant recipients. Using immunoSEQ multiplex PCR, the repertoire was profiled, and TCRdb retains in-frame clones only, with some absent. The data hold around 50,000 clones, with 80% to 90% observed a single time. Sequences were obtained from CD4+ T cells from blood. These receptors all come from a human donor in good health.

The chain couples TRBV4-3 to TRBJ2-3; D remains ambiguous. The CDR3 is 16 residues long. The germline V gene encodes CDR1 LGHNA and CDR2 YSLEER. With 6 bases removed from V and 4 bases from J, the gap between germline ends came to 20 bases. CDR3: CASRMTGSPTPDTQYF. The CDR3 DNA sequence: TGCGCCAGCAGGATGACTGGAAGTCCGACGCCAGATACGCAGTATTTT.

This rearrangement joins TRBV9 to TRBJ1-2; 7 nucleotides line up with TRBD1. V dropped 1 base and J dropped 7; count of bases not matched to a gene: 10. This CDR3 has 15 residues. Germline V gene lookup returns CDR1 SGDLS and CDR2 YYNGEE. In DNA form, the CDR3 reads TGTGCCAGCAGCGTATTGACAGGGCCCCTCTCTGGCTACACCTTC. Encoded protein: CASSVLTGPLSGYTF.

The chain recombines TRBV5-8 with TRBJ1-2, with 7 bases identical to TRBD1. V lost 4 bases and J lost 4; bases outside the gene matches: 10. Germline V lookup: CDR1 SGHTS, CDR2 YDEGEE. This CDR3 region has 15 residues. The CDR3 sequence: CASSPDNRDSYGYTF. As DNA, the CDR3 is TGTGCCAGCAGCCCCGATAACCGGGACAGCTATGGCTACACCTTC.

The gene calls are TRBV11-2 and TRBJ2-5, with 9 positions matching TRBD2. The CDR3 loop spans 18 amino acids. Germline V gene sequence: CDR1 SGHAT, CDR2 FQNNGV. J was trimmed by 5 bases and V by 0 bases; bases with no gene match: 13. The CDR3 is CASSLDGERGAARETQYF. The CDR3 DNA reads TGTGCCAGCAGCTTAGACGGGGAGCGGGGGGCTGCCCGGGAGACCCAGTACTTC.

The gene calls are TRBV20-1 and TRBJ2-7; TRBD1 might be the D (6 bases). V lost 6 bases and J 4 bases, leaving 10 bases between the germline ends. Germline CDR1 DFQATT, CDR2 SNEGSKA (reference sequence). The CDR3 has 11 amino acids. The CDR3 region is CSAAGEYEQYF. In DNA, the CDR3 is TGCAGTGCGGCAGGGGAATACGAGCAGTACTTC.

V is TRBV19 and J is TRBJ1-5; 8 positions match TRBD1. V was clipped by 8 bases and J by 5 bases; unmatched bases: 8. This CDR3 region has 14 residues. The germline V gene has CDR1 LNHDA and CDR2 SQIVND (reference sequence). This CDR3 reads CASSRGTGYQPQHF. DNA for the CDR3: TGTGCCAGTTCGAGGGGGACAGGTTATCAGCCCCAGCATTTT. Based on the CDR3 plus reference TRBV19 and TRBJ1-5, the full variable domain is DGGITQSPKYLFRKEGQNVTLSCEQNLNHDAMYWYRQDPGQGLRLIYYSQIVNDFQKGDIAEGYSVSREKKESFPLTVTSAQKNPTAFYLCASSRGTGYQPQHFGDGTRLSIL.

The chain joins TRBV12-1 to TRBJ2-1; TRBD2, the table's D call, was not compared with the DNA. TRBV12-1 is tagged as a pseudogene. This CDR3 has 16 residues. The CDR3 loop reads CASSDCPREDLYEQFF. The DNA of the CDR3 is TGTGCCAGCAGCGATTGCCCCCGGGAGGATCTGTATGAGCAGTTCTTC.

This clone was found a few times. The chain links TRBV4-2 to TRBJ1-5, with a tentative D call TRBD1 (5 bases). This CDR3 region has 16 residues. The germline CDR1 and CDR2 sequences are LGHNA and YNFKEQ. V was shortened by 1 base and J by 5 bases, with 15 bases between the two germline ends. The CDR3 is CASSQAAGILDQPQHF. The CDR3 DNA sequence: TGTGCCAGCAGCCAAGCGGCAGGGATATTAGATCAGCCCCAGCATTTT.

The J gene is TRBJ2-4, the V gene TRBV5-1, with D unresolved. CDR3 length equals 14 residues. V lost 5 bases and J 1 base, leaving 10 bases between the germline ends. CDR1 and CDR2 from the germline V gene are SGHRS and YFSETQ. CDR3 in DNA: TGCGCCAGCAGTTCGGAAGCGGCCAAAAACATTCAGTACTTC. This translates into CASSSEAAKNIQYF. Based on the CDR3 plus reference TRBV5-1 and TRBJ2-4, the full variable domain is KAGVTQTPRYLIKTRGQQVTLSCSPISGHRSVSWYQQTPGQGLQFLFEYFSETQRNKGNFPGRFSGRQFSNSRSEMNVSTLELGDSALYLCASSSEAAKNIQYFGAGTRLSVL.

This clone is judged medium-sized (0.01 to 0.1%). The rearrangement joins TRBV6-4 to TRBJ2-3; TRBD2 is a possible D gene (5 bases). The germline V gene encodes CDR1 MRHNA and CDR2 SNTAGT. The CDR3 spans 13 residues. The V end was cut by 6 bases, the J end by 2 bases, with 9 bases between. CDR3 amino acids: CASSYRDTDTQYF. The CDR3 DNA follows: TGTGCCAGCAGCTACCGGGACACAGATACGCAGTATTTT.

This chain uses TRBV11-2 with TRBJ2-7; the D gene could be TRBD1 or TRBD2 (5 bases each). CDR3 length: 15 residues. V shed 5 bases and J shed 1 base, with 15 bases lying between them. Germline-derived CDR1 and CDR2 are SGHAT and FQNNGV. The CDR3 nucleotides read TGTGCCAGCAGCCGCTTCCGGGACCCATCCTACGAGCAGTACTTC. Its protein is CASSRFRDPSYEQYF.

This chain joins TRBV7-2 and TRBJ1-2; tentative D call: TRBD1 (6 bases). Germline-derived CDR1 and CDR2 are SGHTA and FQGNSA. CDR3 size: 14 residues. The V gene lost 3 bases and the J gene lost 2 bases, with 10 bases spanning the gap. In DNA form, the CDR3 reads TGTGCCAGCAGCTTCAACAGGGAGAACTATGGCTACACCTTC. Protein product: CASSFNRENYGYTF.

This rearrangement joins TRBV30 to TRBJ2-7, with D maybe TRBD2 (5 bases). The CDR3 covers 14 residues. Germline V gives CDR1 GTSNPN, CDR2 SVGIG (reference sequence). Between the trimmed V and J ends, which lost 0 bases and 1 base, there was a span of 10 bases. CDR3 protein: CAWSVGGSSYEQYF. In DNA, the CDR3 is TGTGCCTGGAGTGTAGGCGGGTCTTCCTACGAGCAGTACTTC.

The J gene is TRBJ1-4, the V gene TRBV5-5, with D possibly TRBD1 on 5 matching bases. Per the germline V gene, CDR1 is SGHKS and CDR2 is YYEKEE (reference sequence). V gave up 4 bases and J gave up 6 bases, with 10 bases separating them. The CDR3 runs 13 residues. The CDR3 region is CASSRGTDEKLFF. The CDR3 DNA sequence: TGTGCCAGCAGCCGCGGGACGGATGAAAAACTGTTTTTT.

This chain uses TRBV30 with TRBJ2-2; 8 positions agree with TRBD2. Trimming took 1 base from V and 7 from J; bases not matched to a gene: 5. CDR3 length equals 14 residues. Germline assignment: CDR1 GTSNPN and CDR2 SVGIG (reference sequence). CDR3: CAWSEDLAGGELFF. The CDR3 DNA is TGTGCCTGGAGTGAGGATCTAGCGGGCGGGGAGCTGTTTTTT.

This clone appeared once. The gene calls are TRBV6-5 and TRBJ2-3; 9 bases line up with TRBD1. Germline CDR1 MNHEY, CDR2 SVGAGI. With 4 bases clipped from V and 0 bases from J, the junction kept 5 bases outside the gene matches. The CDR3 covers 16 residues. The CDR3 protein is CASSSTTGGSTDTQYF. The CDR3 DNA is TGTGCCAGCAGTTCTACGACAGGGGGAAGCACAGATACGCAGTATTTT.

V is TRBV4-3 and J is TRBJ2-2, with a tentative D call TRBD2 (6 bases). The CDR3 sequence is 14 residues long. Trimming removed 6 bases from V and 4 bases from J, with 12 bases in between. Per the germline V gene, CDR1 is LGHNA and CDR2 is YSLEER. The CDR3 loop is CASRFQGGTGELFF. The CDR3 bases are TGCGCCAGCAGGTTTCAGGGAGGCACCGGGGAGCTGTTTTTT.

The chain is built from TRBV6-1 and TRBJ2-3, with D possibly matching TRBD1 (6 bases). This CDR3 contains 15 residues. V shed 6 bases and J shed 3 bases, with 16 bases lying between them. Germline CDR1 MNHNS, CDR2 SASEGT. The CDR3 is CASSLNGGETDTQYF. CDR3 coding DNA: TGTGCCAGCAGCCTAAATGGGGGCGAGACAGATACGCAGTATTTT.

The V and J genes are TRBV5-1 and TRBJ1-1, with a tentative D call TRBD1 (5 bases). Germline values: CDR1 SGHRS, CDR2 YFSETQ. V lost 3 bases and J lost 6, with 18 bases in between. The CDR3 spans 15 residues. In DNA form, the CDR3 reads TGCGCCAGCAGCTCGGCCGGGACGGGGGACGCTGAAGCTTTCTTT. The encoded protein is CASSSAGTGDAEAFF.

This sequence joins TRBV2 and TRBJ2-3; D call uncertain. The CDR3 consists of 15 residues. Germline-derived CDR1 and CDR2 are SNHLY and FYNNEI. V lost 3 bases and J lost 1, with 11 bases in between. CDR3 amino acids: CASSDRLLGTDTQYF. In DNA, the CDR3 is TGTGCCAGCAGTGATCGCTTGCTTGGCACAGATACGCAGTATTTT.